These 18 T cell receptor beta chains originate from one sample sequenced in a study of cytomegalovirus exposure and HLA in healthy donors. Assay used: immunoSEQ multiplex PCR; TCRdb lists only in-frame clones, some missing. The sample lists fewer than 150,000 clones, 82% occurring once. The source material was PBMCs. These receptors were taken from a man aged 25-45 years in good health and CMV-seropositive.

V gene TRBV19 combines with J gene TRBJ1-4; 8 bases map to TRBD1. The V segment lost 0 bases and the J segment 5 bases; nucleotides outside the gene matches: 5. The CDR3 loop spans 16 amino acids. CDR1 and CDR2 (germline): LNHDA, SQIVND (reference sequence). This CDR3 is CASSIDPTGDNEKLFF. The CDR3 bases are TGTGCCAGTAGTATAGATCCGACAGGGGACAATGAAAAACTGTTTTTT.

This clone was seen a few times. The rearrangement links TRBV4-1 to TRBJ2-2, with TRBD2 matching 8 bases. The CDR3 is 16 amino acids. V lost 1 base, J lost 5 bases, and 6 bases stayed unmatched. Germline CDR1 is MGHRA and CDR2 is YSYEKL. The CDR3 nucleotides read TGCGCCAGCAGCCAAGGGTTAGCGGGATGGACCGGGGAGCTGTTTTTT. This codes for CASSQGLAGWTGELFF.

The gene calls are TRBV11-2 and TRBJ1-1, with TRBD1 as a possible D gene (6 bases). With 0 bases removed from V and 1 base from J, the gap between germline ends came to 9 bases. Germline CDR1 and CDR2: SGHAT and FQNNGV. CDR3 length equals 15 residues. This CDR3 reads CASSLDGRGNTEAFF. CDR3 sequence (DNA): TGTGCCAGCAGCTTAGATGGCAGGGGGAACACTGAAGCTTTCTTT.

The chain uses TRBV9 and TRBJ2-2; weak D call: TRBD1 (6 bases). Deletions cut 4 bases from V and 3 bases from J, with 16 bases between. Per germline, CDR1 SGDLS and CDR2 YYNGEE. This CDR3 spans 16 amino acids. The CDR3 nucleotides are TGTGCCAGCAGCCCTTTTTTTGGACAGTACACCGGGGAGCTGTTTTTT. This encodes CASSPFFGQYTGELFF.

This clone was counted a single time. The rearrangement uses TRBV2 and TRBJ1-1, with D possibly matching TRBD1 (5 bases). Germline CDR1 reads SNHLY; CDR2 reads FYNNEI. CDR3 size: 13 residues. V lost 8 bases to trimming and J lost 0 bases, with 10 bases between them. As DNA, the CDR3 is TGTGCCAGCGATCGACAGATGAACACTGAAGCTTTCTTT. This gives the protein CASDRQMNTEAFF.

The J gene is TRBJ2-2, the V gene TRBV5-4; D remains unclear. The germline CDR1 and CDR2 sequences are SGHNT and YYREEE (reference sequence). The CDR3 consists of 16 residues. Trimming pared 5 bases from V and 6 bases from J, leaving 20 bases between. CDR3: CASRNRVSTSAGELFF. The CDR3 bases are TGTGCCAGCAGGAACCGGGTGAGCACGAGCGCCGGGGAGCTGTTTTTT.

CDR3 sequence reads: CASATTGVNIQYF. The CDR3 DNA is TGTGCCAGTGCAACGACAGGGGTGAACATTCAGTACTTC. The gene calls are TRBV18 and TRBJ2-4; TRBD1 matches 8 bases. Germline assignment: CDR1 KGHSH and CDR2 LQKENI. The CDR3 is 13 amino acids. V lost 9 bases and J lost 7; bases outside the gene matches: 8. Variable domain in full (rest from reference TRBV18 and TRBJ2-4): NAGVMQNPRHLVRRRGQEARLRCSPMKGHSHVYWYRQLPEEGLKFMVYLQKENIIDESGMPKERFSAEFPKEGPSILRIQQVVRGDSAAYFCASATTGVNIQYFGAGTRLSVL.

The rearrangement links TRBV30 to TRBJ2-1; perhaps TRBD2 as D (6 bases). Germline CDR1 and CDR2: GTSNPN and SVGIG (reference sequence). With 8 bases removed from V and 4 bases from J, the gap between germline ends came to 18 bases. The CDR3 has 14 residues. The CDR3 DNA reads TGTGCCGGCGGAGGTAGCGGACCATACAATGAGCAGTTCTTC. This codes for CAGGGSGPYNEQFF. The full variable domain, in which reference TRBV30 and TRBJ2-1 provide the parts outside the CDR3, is SQTIHQWPATLVQPVGSPLSLECTVEGTSNPNLYWYRQAAGRGLQLLFYSVGIGQISSEVPQNLSASRPQDRQFILSSKKLLLSDSGFYLCAGGGSGPYNEQFFGPGTRLTVL.

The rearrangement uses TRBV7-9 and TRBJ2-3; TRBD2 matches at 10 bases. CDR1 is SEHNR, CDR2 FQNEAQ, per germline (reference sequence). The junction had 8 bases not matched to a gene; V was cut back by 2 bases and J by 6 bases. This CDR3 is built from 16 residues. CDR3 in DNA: TGTGCCAGCAGCTTAACCTCTAGCGGGGGCCGGGATACGCAGTATTTT. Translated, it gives CASSLTSSGGRDTQYF.

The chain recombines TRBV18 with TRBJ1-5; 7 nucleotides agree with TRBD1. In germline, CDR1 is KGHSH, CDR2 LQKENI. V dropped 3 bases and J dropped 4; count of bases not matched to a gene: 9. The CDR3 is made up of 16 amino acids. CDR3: CASSPQGGGGNQPQHF. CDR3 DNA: TGTGCCAGCTCACCGCAAGGAGGGGGCGGGAATCAGCCCCAGCATTTT. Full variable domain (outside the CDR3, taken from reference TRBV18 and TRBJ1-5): NAGVMQNPRHLVRRRGQEARLRCSPMKGHSHVYWYRQLPEEGLKFMVYLQKENIIDESGMPKERFSAEFPKEGPSILRIQQVVRGDSAAYFCASSPQGGGGNQPQHFGDGTRLSIL.

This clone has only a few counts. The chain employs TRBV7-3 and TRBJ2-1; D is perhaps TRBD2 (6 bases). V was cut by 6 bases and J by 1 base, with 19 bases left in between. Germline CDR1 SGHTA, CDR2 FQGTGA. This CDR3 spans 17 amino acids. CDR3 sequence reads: CASSRIGGVRSYNEQFF. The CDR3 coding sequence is TGTGCCAGCAGTAGGATAGGAGGGGTAAGATCCTACAATGAGCAGTTCTTC.

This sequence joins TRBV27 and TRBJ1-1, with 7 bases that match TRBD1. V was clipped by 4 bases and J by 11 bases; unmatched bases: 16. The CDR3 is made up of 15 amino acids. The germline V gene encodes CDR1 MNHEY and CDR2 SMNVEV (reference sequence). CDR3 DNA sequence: TGTGCCAGCAGTTCCACGACAGGGTCTTTGTCGGTCGCTTTCTTT. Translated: CASSSTTGSLSVAFF.

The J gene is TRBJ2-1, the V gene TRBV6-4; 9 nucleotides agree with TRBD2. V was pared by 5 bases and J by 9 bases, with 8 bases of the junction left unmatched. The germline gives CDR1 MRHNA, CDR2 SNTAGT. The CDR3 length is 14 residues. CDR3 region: CASSSGGGAGEQFF. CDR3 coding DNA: TGTGCCAGCAGTTCTGGCGGGGGGGCTGGTGAGCAGTTCTTC.

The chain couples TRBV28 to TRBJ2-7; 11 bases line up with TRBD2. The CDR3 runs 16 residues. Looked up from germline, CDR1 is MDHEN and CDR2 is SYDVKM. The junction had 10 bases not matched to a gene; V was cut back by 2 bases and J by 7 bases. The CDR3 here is CASSLPTSGNAGEQYF. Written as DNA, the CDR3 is TGTGCCAGCAGTTTACCGACTAGCGGGAACGCTGGAGAGCAGTACTTC.

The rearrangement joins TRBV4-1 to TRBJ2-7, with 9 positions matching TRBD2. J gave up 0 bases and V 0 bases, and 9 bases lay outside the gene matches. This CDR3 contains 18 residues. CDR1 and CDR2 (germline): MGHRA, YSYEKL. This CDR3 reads CASSQELSGTSRSYEQYF. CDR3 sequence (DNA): TGCGCCAGCAGCCAAGAACTGTCGGGGACTAGCCGCTCCTACGAGCAGTACTTC.

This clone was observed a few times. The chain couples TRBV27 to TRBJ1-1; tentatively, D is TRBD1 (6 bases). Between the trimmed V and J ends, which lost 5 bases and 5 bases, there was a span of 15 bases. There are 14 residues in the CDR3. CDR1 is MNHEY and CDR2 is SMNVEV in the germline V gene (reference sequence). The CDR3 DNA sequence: TGTGCCAGCAGTCCAGGGGTTGCGGTAACTGAAGCTTTCTTT. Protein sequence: CASSPGVAVTEAFF.

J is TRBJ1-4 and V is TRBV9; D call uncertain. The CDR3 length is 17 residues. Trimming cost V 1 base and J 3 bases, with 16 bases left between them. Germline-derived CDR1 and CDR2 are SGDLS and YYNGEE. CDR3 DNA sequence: TGTGCCAGCAGCGTACTTGGCCTCCCAGCGGCTAATGAAAAACTGTTTTTT. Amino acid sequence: CASSVLGLPAANEKLFF.

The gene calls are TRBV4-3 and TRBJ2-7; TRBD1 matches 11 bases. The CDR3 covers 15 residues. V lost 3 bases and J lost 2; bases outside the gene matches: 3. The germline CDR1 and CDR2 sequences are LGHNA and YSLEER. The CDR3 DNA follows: TGCGCCAGCAGCCAGGGGACAGGGGGAACCTACGAGCAGTACTTC. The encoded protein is CASSQGTGGTYEQYF.